This TCR beta chain is from a study of monozygotic twins with inflammatory bowel disease. General study results and limits: Subtypes among T cells remained indistinguishable. On the inverse Simpson index, IBD patients scored lower for TCRbeta diversity than healthy co-twins. Clonotype overlap with others was lower in IBD patients than in healthy twins, a difference that was greatest with disease activity.

Reprocessing the 5' RACE reads, TCRdb reports a single entry for every CDR3 protein and omits DNA. Its clone listing holds some 200,000 distinct CDR3 sequences. CDR1 and CDR2 from the germline V gene are SGHRS and YFSETQ. There are 14 residues in the CDR3. To note about this clonotype: Its target is not known.

This clonotype was obtained from a human donor with ulcerative colitis or Crohn's disease, or a healthy co-twin of an affected twin (not recorded which). This chain joins TRBV5-1 and TRBJ1-1. Sequencing was carried out using blood. The CDR3 protein is CASSSQIVNTEAFF.